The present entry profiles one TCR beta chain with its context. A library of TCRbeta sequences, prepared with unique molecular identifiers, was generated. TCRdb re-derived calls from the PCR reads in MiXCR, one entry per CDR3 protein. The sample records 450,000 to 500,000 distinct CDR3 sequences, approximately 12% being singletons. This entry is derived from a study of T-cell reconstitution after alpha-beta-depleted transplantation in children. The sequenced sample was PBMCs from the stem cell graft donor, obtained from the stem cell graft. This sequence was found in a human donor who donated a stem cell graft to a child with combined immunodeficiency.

The DNA for the CDR3 is TGTGCCAGCAGCTTAGAAGTGGCGGCGCGCGCCACAGATACGCAGTATTTT. Encoded protein: CASSLEVAARATDTQYF. The chain is built from TRBV11-2 and TRBJ2-3; D is ambiguous. The CDR3 runs to 17 residues. V lost 0 bases to trimming and J lost 2 bases, with 15 bases between them. Germline CDR1 is SGHAT and CDR2 is FQNNGV.